Each of the 30 T cell receptor beta chains below was sequenced from the same sample in a study of CD8+ T cells in alopecia areata. The sequencing template was cDNA reverse transcribed from extracted RNA. Profiling relied on immunoSEQ multiplex PCR, and the TCRdb table lists in-frame clones only, not all of them. The sample yields some 20,000 clones, around 62% seen once. Across several patients, CD4+ cells underwent sorting into CD25+CD127- cells. Source material: CD4+ Tregs sorted from blood. These receptors were taken from a human donor with alopecia areata.

The gene calls are TRBV7-6 and TRBJ1-3; D is possibly TRBD1 (6 bases). The CDR3 totals 13 residues. V lost 1 base to trimming and J lost 9 bases, with 10 bases between them. Germline-derived CDR1 and CDR2 are SGHVS and FNYEAQ. CDR3 region: CASSLEPRGTIYF. The CDR3 nucleotides are TGTGCCAGCAGCTTAGAACCCAGGGGCACCATATATTTT.

The genes are TRBV18 and TRBJ1-1; 8 bases are shared with TRBD1. The CDR3 extends over 16 amino acids. Trimming took 1 base from V and 1 from J; bases not matched to a gene: 5. The germline CDR1 and CDR2 sequences are KGHSH and LQKENI. This CDR3 reads CASSPRTGTGNTEAFF. In DNA, the CDR3 is TGTGCCAGCTCACCACGGACCGGGACAGGGAACACTGAAGCTTTCTTT.

This clone was picked up a small number of times. The chain combines TRBV7-2 with TRBJ2-5; the D gene is possibly TRBD2 (6 bases). The ends were cut back, 1 base at V and 5 bases at J, with 14 bases in the middle. The CDR3 loop spans 15 amino acids. The V gene's germline CDR1 is SGHTA and CDR2 FQGNSA. This CDR3 reads CASSLVTRLWETQYF. CDR3 DNA sequence: TGTGCCAGCAGCTTAGTGACTAGACTGTGGGAGACCCAGTACTTC.

The DNA for the CDR3 is TGTGCCAGTAGTATAGAAGGAGCCCGCGGCACAGATACGCAGTATTTT. Amino acid sequence: CASSIEGARGTDTQYF. This chain connects TRBV19 to TRBJ2-3, with no clear D. The CDR3 consists of 16 residues. V shed 0 bases and J shed 1 base, with 11 bases lying between them. Germline V lookup: CDR1 LNHDA, CDR2 SQIVND (reference sequence).

This sequence joins TRBV5-1 and TRBJ2-1, with D possibly being TRBD2 (5 bases). CDR3 length: 13 residues. Between the trimmed V and J ends, which lost 4 bases and 8 bases, there was a span of 13 bases. Per germline, CDR1 SGHRS and CDR2 YFSETQ. The CDR3 region is CASSLAWSDEQFF. CDR3 bases: TGCGCCAGCAGCCTAGCTTGGAGCGATGAGCAGTTCTTC. Full variable domain (outside the CDR3, taken from reference TRBV5-1 and TRBJ2-1): KAGVTQTPRYLIKTRGQQVTLSCSPISGHRSVSWYQQTPGQGLQFLFEYFSETQRNKGNFPGRFSGRQFSNSRSEMNVSTLELGDSALYLCASSLAWSDEQFFGPGTRLTVL.

V usage is TRBV11-2 and J usage is TRBJ2-2, with D possibly matching TRBD2 (6 bases). Trimming pared 3 bases from V and 7 bases from J, leaving 18 bases between. Germline-derived CDR1 and CDR2 are SGHAT and FQNNGV. CDR3 length equals 16 residues. The CDR3 sequence: CASSFQPGPGVGELFF. The CDR3 coding sequence is TGTGCCAGCAGCTTCCAACCGGGGCCGGGAGTCGGGGAGCTGTTTTTT.

This CDR3 is CASSLTSGGNNEQFF. In DNA, the CDR3 is TGTGCCAGCAGCCTTACTAGCGGGGGTAATAATGAGCAGTTCTTC. The gene calls are TRBV5-4 and TRBJ2-1; TRBD2 matches 11 bases. Germline V gene sequence: CDR1 SGHNT, CDR2 YYREEE (reference sequence). The CDR3 runs to 15 residues. The V gene end was trimmed by 4 bases and the J gene end by 7 bases; junction bases not matched to a gene: 7.

On this clone: As the CDR3 is not closed by the conserved phenylalanine or tryptophan, this likely results from a read error. The gene calls are TRBV5-1 and TRBJ1-6; D ambiguous. CDR3 length: 13 amino acids. CDR1 SGHRS and CDR2 YFSETQ come from the germline V gene. The V end lost 0 bases, the J end lost 10 bases, and 8 bases lay between the germline ends. The CDR3 is CASSLAEESPLHS. Written as DNA, the CDR3 is TGCGCCAGCAGCTTGGCCGAGGAATCACCCCTCCACTCT.

The chain recombines TRBV27 with TRBJ1-5; possibly TRBD1 for D (6 bases). This CDR3 has 14 residues. From germline, CDR1 is MNHEY and CDR2 SMNVEV (reference sequence). V was pared by 8 bases and J by 5 bases, with 16 bases between. In nucleotides, the CDR3 is TGTGCCAGCCGACGAACAGGGCTATATCAGCCCCAGCATTTT. Encoded protein: CASRRTGLYQPQHF.

The gene calls are TRBV7-2 and TRBJ2-2; 14 nucleotides match TRBD2. From germline, CDR1 is SGHTA and CDR2 FQGNSA. This CDR3 has 15 residues. The ends lost 5 bases at V and 6 bases at J; junction bases unmatched: 2. The CDR3, as DNA: TGTGCCAGCAGCCTGGGACTAGCGGGAGCCGGGGAGCTGTTTTTT. It translates to CASSLGLAGAGELFF.

This sequence joins TRBV21-1 and TRBJ2-5; the table's D call of TRBD1 was not tested on the DNA. TRBV21-1 is labeled a pseudogene. CDR3 length equals 14 residues. This CDR3 is CASSKYDRQETQYF. DNA for the CDR3: TGTGCCAGCAGCAAATATGACAGGCAAGAGACCCAGTACTTC.

The chain is built from TRBV9 and TRBJ2-5; D ambiguous. Germline CDR1 SGDLS, CDR2 YYNGEE. This CDR3 is built from 15 residues. Trimming cost V 3 bases and J 5 bases, with 17 bases left between them. CDR3 DNA: TGTGCCAGCAGCGCCACGCCGCAATTCGCGGAGACCCAGTACTTC. As protein: CASSATPQFAETQYF. Filled out from reference TRBV9 and TRBJ2-5, the complete variable domain reads DSGVTQTPKHLITATGQRVTLRCSPRSGDLSVYWYQQSLDQGLQFLIQYYNGEERAKGNILERFSAQQFPDLHSELNLSSLELGDSALYFCASSATPQFAETQYFGPGTRLLVL.

The chain is built from TRBV6-5 and TRBJ1-1; D remains ambiguous. V was trimmed by 5 bases and J by 8 bases, leaving 9 bases between them. The germline gives CDR1 MNHEY, CDR2 SVGAGI. The CDR3 has 11 amino acids. CDR3 residues: CASSRTPEAFF. CDR3 DNA: TGTGCCAGCAGTCGGACGCCCGAAGCTTTCTTT.

The gene calls are TRBV27 and TRBJ1-1, with 7 bases fitting TRBD1. V was clipped by 1 base and J by 4 bases; unmatched bases: 6. There are 15 residues in the CDR3. Germline lookup yields CDR1 MNHEY and CDR2 SMNVEV (reference sequence). The CDR3 DNA follows: TGTGCCAGCAGTTTATATCCGACAGGGAGCACTGAAGCTTTCTTT. This encodes CASSLYPTGSTEAFF.

The V and J genes are TRBV7-2 and TRBJ2-1, with TRBD2 identical over 10 bases. The CDR3 runs to 16 residues. Per the germline V gene, CDR1 is SGHTA and CDR2 is FQGNSA. Trimming removed 7 bases from V and 6 bases from J; junction bases left unmatched: 12. The CDR3 region has the DNA TGTGCCAGCACAACACAAGCGGGAGGGGGGGCCAATGAGCAGTTCTTC. Protein product: CASTTQAGGGANEQFF.

To note about this clone: A junction boundary mismatches the germline segment, possibly from a read error. This sequence joins TRBV29-1 and TRBJ2-1, with D hard to call. The germline CDR1 and CDR2 sequences are SQVTM and ANQGSEA. The CDR3 covers 13 residues. Here the CDR3 reads CSVEEGSSNEQLF. CDR3 in DNA: TGCAGCGTTGAAGAGGGATCAAGCAATGAGCAGCTCTTC.

This clone was counted a single time. The V and J genes are TRBV2 and TRBJ1-2, with 8 positions matching TRBD1. CDR1 is SNHLY, CDR2 FYNNEI, per germline. V lost 6 bases, J lost 8 bases, and 8 bases stayed unmatched. This CDR3 is built from 13 residues. The CDR3 sequence is CASRTDRAEGYTF. The CDR3 bases are TGTGCCAGCAGGACGGACAGGGCAGAGGGCTACACCTTC.

CDR3 coding DNA: TGTGCTAGTGGTTTGAGGGACAGAAGGTACAATGAGCAGTTCTTC. Translating it yields CASGLRDRRYNEQFF. The genes are TRBV12-5 and TRBJ2-1; the match to TRBD1 covers 7 bases. This CDR3 has 15 residues. V dropped 2 bases and J dropped 4; count of bases not matched to a gene: 5. Per germline, CDR1 LGHNT and CDR2 FRNRAP.

The chain uses TRBV7-2 and TRBJ2-2, with 11 bases matching TRBD2. The CDR3 length is 17 residues. V lost 4 bases, J lost 3 bases, and 7 bases stayed unmatched. CDR1 is SGHTA and CDR2 is FQGNSA in the germline V gene. CDR3 in DNA: TGTGCCAGCAGCTCGCATAGACTAGCGGGGTACACCGGGGAGCTGTTTTTT. Its translation is CASSSHRLAGYTGELFF.

This clone was seen only a few times. The rearrangement joins TRBV28 to TRBJ1-5; D remains unclear. Germline V gene lookup returns CDR1 MDHEN and CDR2 SYDVKM. The CDR3 runs to 14 residues. Trimming took 6 bases from V and 0 from J, leaving 9 bases between them. The CDR3 DNA follows: TGTGCCAGCAGGATATTAAATAGCAATCAGCCCCAGCATTTT. It codes for CASRILNSNQPQHF.

The chain uses TRBV7-9 and TRBJ1-2; D ambiguous. Trimming shortened V by 3 bases and J by 6 bases, and 14 bases separated the two germline ends. Germline-derived CDR1 and CDR2 are SEHNR and FQNEAQ (reference sequence). The CDR3 is made up of 14 amino acids. CDR3: CASSFLGSSNGYTF. CDR3 bases: TGTGCCAGCAGCTTTTTGGGTTCCTCTAATGGCTACACCTTC. The full variable domain, its missing parts supplied by reference TRBV7-9 and TRBJ1-2, is DTGVSQNPRHKITKRGQNVTFRCDPISEHNRLYWYRQTLGQGPEFLTYFQNEAQLEKSRLLSDRFSAERPKGSFSTLEIQRTEQGDSAMYLCASSFLGSSNGYTFGSGTRLTVV.

The V and J genes are TRBV6-5 and TRBJ1-1; the D is unclear. The V and J ends lost 4 bases and 3 bases respectively, with 15 bases between them. Germline V gene data show CDR1 as MNHEY and CDR2 as SVGAGI. The CDR3 covers 15 residues. This CDR3 reads CASSSNISPYTEAFF. For the CDR3, the DNA is TGTGCCAGCAGTTCAAATATTAGTCCGTACACTGAAGCTTTCTTT.

The chain recombines TRBV7-2 with TRBJ2-3; 10 bases map to TRBD2. The CDR3 loop spans 15 amino acids. The V and J ends lost 5 bases and 7 bases, in that order; junction bases with no gene match: 9. From germline, CDR1 is SGHTA and CDR2 FQGNSA. CDR3 nucleotides: TGTGCCAGCAGCCTGCTCCTAGCGGGAGATCATACGCAGTATTTT. Encoded protein: CASSLLLAGDHTQYF.

The J gene is TRBJ2-1, the V gene TRBV5-1, with TRBD2 identical over 7 bases. Germline CDR1 SGHRS, CDR2 YFSETQ. The CDR3 has 14 amino acids. V was clipped by 4 bases and J by 5 bases; unmatched bases: 6. CDR3 sequence: CASSTGLVNNEQFF. CDR3 DNA: TGCGCCAGCAGCACCGGACTAGTCAACAATGAGCAGTTCTTC.

This clone is categorized as medium-sized. The chain uses TRBV19 and TRBJ1-1; perhaps TRBD1 as D (5 bases). The CDR3 extends over 14 amino acids. With 6 bases removed from V and 0 bases from J, the gap between germline ends came to 11 bases. Germline V gives CDR1 LNHDA, CDR2 SQIVND (reference sequence). The CDR3 protein is CASSPGPMNTEAFF. The CDR3 DNA sequence: TGTGCCAGTAGCCCGGGACCCATGAACACTGAAGCTTTCTTT.

J is TRBJ2-2 and V is TRBV5-1, with 9 positions matching TRBD1. Germline CDR1 and CDR2: SGHRS and YFSETQ. Trimming at V came to 2 bases and at J to 6 bases, leaving 5 bases not matched to a gene. This CDR3 comprises 15 residues. Here the CDR3 DNA reads TGCGCCAGCAGCTTCCAAGGACAGGGGTCCGGGGAGCTGTTTTTT. Translating gives CASSFQGQGSGELFF.

This chain joins TRBV12-5 and TRBJ1-2; D perhaps matches TRBD1 (5 bases). CDR1 and CDR2 (germline): LGHNT, FRNRAP. The CDR3 length is 14 residues. V was trimmed by 7 bases and J by 4 bases, leaving 16 bases between them. Written as DNA, the CDR3 is TGTGCTAGTGCCCCGTCCGGGGGAATCTATGGCTACACCTTC. Translating gives CASAPSGGIYGYTF.

This clone has more than one count but fewer than ten. CDR3 nucleotide sequence: TGTGCCAGTAGTACCACAGGATATACTGAAGCTTTCTTT. Translating it yields CASSTTGYTEAFF. V is TRBV19 and J is TRBJ1-1; possibly TRBD1 for D (5 bases). Looked up from germline, CDR1 is LNHDA and CDR2 is SQIVND (reference sequence). V was shortened by 4 bases and J by 5 bases, with 11 bases between the two germline ends. The CDR3 runs 13 residues.

This clone has a handful of counts. The V gene is TRBV7-9, the J gene TRBJ2-1, with TRBD1 matching 7 bases. V shed 3 bases and J 4 bases; nucleotides not matched to a gene: 15. This CDR3 has 18 residues. Germline CDR1 reads SEHNR; CDR2 reads FQNEAQ (reference sequence). The CDR3 bases are TGTGCCAGCAGCTTTTCGGCCGCTTCCGGGACAGTATACAATGAGCAGTTCTTC. Protein product: CASSFSAASGTVYNEQFF.

The genes are TRBV28 and TRBJ1-2, with 7 bases aligning to TRBD1. V lost 4 bases to trimming and J lost 4 bases; unmatched junction nucleotides: 6. The CDR3 runs 14 residues. Germline V gene lookup returns CDR1 MDHEN and CDR2 SYDVKM. CDR3 DNA: TGTGCCAGCAGTTCCCGACAGGGCCTCTATGGCTACACCTTC. Protein sequence: CASSSRQGLYGYTF.